Presented here are 21 T cell receptor beta chains from one specimen sequenced in a study of blood T cell repertoires in COVID-19. Generated by immunoSEQ multiplex PCR, the TCRdb table keeps only in-frame clones and is missing some. The table includes under 300,000 clones, approximately 86% detected once. The specimen was PBMCs or T cells enriched from blood (not recorded which). Receptors originate from a woman aged 25 to 39 with acute COVID-19.

This clone was detected once. The chain joins TRBV5-1 to TRBJ2-1; D might be TRBD1 (5 bases). Per the germline V gene, CDR1 is SGHRS and CDR2 is YFSETQ. The V end was cut by 0 bases, the J end by 6 bases, with 7 bases between. The CDR3 runs to 13 residues. CDR3 bases: TGCGCCAGCAGCTTGGGACAGATCAATGAGCAGTTCTTC. Encoded protein: CASSLGQINEQFF.

The chain combines TRBV5-1 with TRBJ2-1; 7 bases line up with TRBD2. Losses at the gene ends were 7 bases for V and 5 bases for J; bases not matched to a gene: 9. The CDR3 loop spans 14 amino acids. Per germline, CDR1 SGHRS and CDR2 YFSETQ. The CDR3 nucleotides are TGCGCCAGCCGACCTTGGCTAGCGGACAATGAGCAGTTCTTC. Amino acid sequence: CASRPWLADNEQFF.

V and J are TRBV12-3 or TRBV12-4 and TRBJ2-7; D unresolved. V gave up 5 bases and J gave up 2 bases, with 4 bases separating them. This CDR3 is 11 amino acids long. CDR3 nucleotide sequence: TGTGCCAGCAGTACTGCCTACGAGCAGTACTTC. It specifies CASSTAYEQYF.

The chain has TRBV7-3 and TRBJ2-2, with 7 bases lining up with TRBD1. The trim removed 5 bases at V and 1 base at J, leaving 7 bases unmatched. Germline V gene lookup returns CDR1 SGHTA and CDR2 FQGTGA. CDR3 length equals 16 residues. CDR3 coding DNA: TGTGCCAGCAGCCCGCGACAGGGATGGAACACCGGGGAGCTGTTTTTT. It codes for CASSPRQGWNTGELFF.

The CDR3 loop reads CASSDIGVTDTQYF. For the CDR3, the DNA is TGCGCCAGCAGTGACATAGGGGTCACAGATACGCAGTATTTT. This rearrangement joins TRBV4-1 to TRBJ2-3, with a tentative D call TRBD1 (5 bases). Between the trimmed V and J ends, which lost 6 bases and 2 bases, there was a span of 12 bases. There are 14 residues in the CDR3. Germline CDR1 MGHRA, CDR2 YSYEKL.

This clone appeared once. The rearrangement links TRBV7-8 to TRBJ2-5; tentatively, D is TRBD2 (5 bases). The CDR3 runs 12 residues. Germline CDR1 SGHVS, CDR2 FQNEAQ. Deletions cut 5 bases from V and 5 bases from J, with 9 bases between. CDR3 region: CASSPLGETQYF. The CDR3 bases are TGTGCCAGCAGCCCACTAGGGGAGACCCAGTACTTC.

The V call is TRBV7-9, the J call TRBJ2-7; unclear D gene. Germline assignment: CDR1 SEHNR and CDR2 FQNEAQ (reference sequence). V shed 1 base and J shed 7 bases, with 14 bases lying between them. The CDR3 loop spans 14 amino acids. CDR3 DNA sequence: TGTGCCAGCAGCTTAGTACAGCCTGCTGGAGAGCAGTACTTC. This codes for CASSLVQPAGEQYF.

This clone has just one count. This chain connects TRBV28 to TRBJ2-3, with D perhaps TRBD2 (5 bases). CDR1 MDHEN and CDR2 SYDVKM come from the germline V gene. CDR3 size: 12 residues. Trimming removed 6 bases from V and 2 bases from J, with 6 bases in between. CDR3: CASSRDTDTQYF. CDR3 sequence (DNA): TGTGCCAGCAGCCGGGACACAGATACGCAGTATTTT.

This sequence joins TRBV29-1 and TRBJ1-2; 9 nucleotides match TRBD1. Germline values: CDR1 SQVTM, CDR2 ANQGSEA. This CDR3 is built from 13 residues. The V segment lost 4 bases and the J segment 8 bases; nucleotides outside the gene matches: 8. Here the CDR3 DNA reads TGCAGCGTTGTAGGGGACAGGGTGAACGGCTACACCTTC. This codes for CSVVGDRVNGYTF. Full variable domain (missing parts from reference TRBV29-1 and TRBJ1-2): SAVISQKPSRDICQRGTSLTIQCQVDSQVTMMFWYRQQPGQSLTLIATANQGSEATYESGFVIDKFPISRPNLTFSTLTVSNMSPEDSSIYLCSVVGDRVNGYTFGSGTRLTVV.

The chain uses TRBV9 and TRBJ2-2; maybe TRBD1 (6 bases). The germline gives CDR1 SGDLS, CDR2 YYNGEE. The germline V and J ends were trimmed by 4 bases and 0 bases, with 10 bases remaining between them. The CDR3 loop spans 15 amino acids. The CDR3 DNA reads TGTGCCAGCAGCACAGGACAGACGAACACCGGGGAGCTGTTTTTT. Protein product: CASSTGQTNTGELFF.

V gene TRBV9 combines with J gene TRBJ1-1; the D gene is possibly TRBD1 (5 bases). Germline lookup yields CDR1 SGDLS and CDR2 YYNGEE. The CDR3 is made up of 14 amino acids. The V and J ends lost 5 bases and 1 base respectively, with 12 bases between them. The CDR3 sequence is CASRGGTENTEAFF. The CDR3 nucleotides read TGTGCCAGCAGAGGAGGGACGGAGAACACTGAAGCTTTCTTT. Based on the CDR3 plus reference TRBV9 and TRBJ1-1, the full variable domain is DSGVTQTPKHLITATGQRVTLRCSPRSGDLSVYWYQQSLDQGLQFLIQYYNGEERAKGNILERFSAQQFPDLHSELNLSSLELGDSALYFCASRGGTENTEAFFGQGTRLTVV.

The chain uses TRBV7-8 and TRBJ1-1, with D perhaps TRBD1 (5 bases). Germline CDR1 reads SGHVS; CDR2 reads FQNEAQ. Trimming pared 0 bases from V and 5 bases from J, leaving 10 bases between. This CDR3 spans 14 amino acids. The CDR3 loop reads CASSLAGEGTEAFF. As DNA, the CDR3 is TGTGCCAGCAGCTTAGCCGGGGAGGGGACTGAAGCTTTCTTT.

The J gene is TRBJ1-5, the V gene TRBV29-1; possible D gene TRBD1, 5 bases. V gave up 6 bases and J gave up 2 bases, with 14 bases separating them. There are 14 residues in the CDR3. Germline values: CDR1 SQVTM, CDR2 ANQGSEA. In nucleotides, the CDR3 is TGCAGCGTAGGGGTGGGGTTGGGCAATCAGCCCCAGCATTTT. Translation gives CSVGVGLGNQPQHF.

This clone was observed a few times. CDR3 sequence reads: CASSSHVRGSGYTF. CDR3 DNA sequence: TGTGCCAGCTCCTCCCACGTCAGGGGGTCTGGCTACACCTTC. The V call is TRBV9, the J call TRBJ1-2; 7 bases line up with TRBD1. The V and J ends lost 7 bases and 7 bases, in that order; junction bases with no gene match: 13. Per germline, CDR1 SGDLS and CDR2 YYNGEE. The CDR3 covers 14 residues.

The CDR3 DNA reads as TGCGCCAGCAGCTTGGCAGCGGGAGAAGAGACCCAGTACTTC. Translating it yields CASSLAAGEETQYF. The chain is built from TRBV5-1 and TRBJ2-5, with 8 bases identical to TRBD2. This CDR3 region has 14 residues. Germline trimming cut 0 bases from V and 3 bases from J; bases unmatched to any gene: 1. The V gene's germline CDR1 is SGHRS and CDR2 YFSETQ.

The chain's CDR3 is CASRRLGTPSSYNSPLHF. CDR3 nucleotides: TGCGCCAGCAGGCGGCTCGGGACACCGAGCTCCTATAATTCACCCCTCCACTTT. The V gene is TRBV5-1, the J gene TRBJ1-6, with a possible D match to TRBD1 (6 bases). Germline assignment: CDR1 SGHRS and CDR2 YFSETQ. The CDR3 has 18 residues. V lost 5 bases and J lost 0, with 18 bases in between.

This chain connects TRBV7-9 to TRBJ2-7, with D perhaps matching TRBD1 (7 bases). V lost 6 bases and J lost 2, with 20 bases in between. The CDR3 spans 16 residues. Germline V gene lookup returns CDR1 SEHNR and CDR2 FQNEAQ (reference sequence). The CDR3 region is CASRGVGQGGPYEQYF. The CDR3, as DNA: TGTGCCAGCAGGGGCGTTGGGCAGGGGGGCCCCTACGAGCAGTACTTC. Complete variable domain (other parts from reference TRBV7-9 and TRBJ2-7): DTGVSQNPRHKITKRGQNVTFRCDPISEHNRLYWYRQTLGQGPEFLTYFQNEAQLEKSRLLSDRFSAERPKGSFSTLEIQRTEQGDSAMYLCASRGVGQGGPYEQYFGPGTRLTVT.

The chain couples TRBV4-1 to TRBJ1-2, with 10 bases identical to TRBD1. The V segment lost 0 bases and the J segment 5 bases; nucleotides outside the gene matches: 6. CDR3 size: 16 residues. CDR1 MGHRA and CDR2 YSYEKL come from the germline V gene. Written as DNA, the CDR3 is TGCGCCAGCAGCCAAGATCAAGGACAGGGGGAATATGGCTACACCTTC. Protein product: CASSQDQGQGEYGYTF.

The rearrangement links TRBV20-1 to TRBJ2-3; a weak D match, TRBD2 (6 bases). Germline CDR1 reads DFQATT; CDR2 reads SNEGSKA (reference sequence). V lost 5 bases and J lost 6, with 9 bases in between. The CDR3 is 11 amino acids. The CDR3 region is CSAGTADTQYF. CDR3 sequence (DNA): TGCAGTGCTGGGACTGCCGATACGCAGTATTTT.

The chain recombines TRBV28 with TRBJ1-5; tentative D call: TRBD1 (5 bases). Trimming removed 5 bases from V and 11 bases from J, with 19 bases in between. Germline CDR1 MDHEN, CDR2 SYDVKM. The CDR3 contains 14 residues. As DNA, the CDR3 is TGTGCCAGCAGTCCCGACAGTAATCCACGGTCCCAGCATTTT. Its protein is CASSPDSNPRSQHF.

This clone was counted a single time. The rearrangement links TRBV19 to TRBJ1-2; 7 nucleotides agree with TRBD1. The CDR3 runs 14 residues. Germline assignment: CDR1 LNHDA and CDR2 SQIVND (reference sequence). The V and J ends lost 4 bases and 7 bases, in that order; junction bases with no gene match: 9. For the CDR3, the DNA is TGTGCCAGTAGTACAACAGGGGAAGGCGGTGGCTACACCTTC. Translated, it gives CASSTTGEGGGYTF.